This TCR beta chain was captured in a study of cytotoxic CD8 clonotypes in ibrutinib-treated CLL. Findings and caveats of the study: Clonality climbed at ibrutinib response, then dropped toward baseline at progression.

Remarks on this clone: Its antigen is still unknown.

With cryopreserved PBMCs as the source, roughly 2 micrograms of genomic DNA went to TCR beta libraries. V was pared by 3 bases and J by 2 bases, with 16 bases between. This CDR3 is 15 amino acids long. The germline gives CDR1 SQVTM, CDR2 ANQGSEA. Investigators sought sequencing depths of between 1 in 200,000 and 1 in 1 million T cells. Generated by immunoSEQ multiplex PCR, the TCRdb table keeps only in-frame clones and is missing some. Among about 160,000 clones, around nine tenths were seen once, and the ten largest hold more than 2.5%. The starting material was PBMCs, obtained at disease progression, from a patient treated with ibrutinib. The TCR was taken from a human donor with chronic lymphocytic leukemia. The rearrangement links TRBV29-1 to TRBJ2-5, with D possibly being TRBD1 or TRBD2 (5 bases each). This CDR3 is CSVDWGMGVQETQYF. CDR3 DNA sequence: TGCAGCGTTGATTGGGGGATGGGGGTTCAAGAGACCCAGTACTTC.